The present T cell receptor beta chain was sequenced within a study of blood T cell repertoires in COVID-19. Overall study context: Both acute and convalescent COVID-19 samples were obtained from the United States, Italy and Spain. PBMCs, B-cell-depleted T cells, or T cells were the source of the cDNA or gDNA that made up the material.

The CDR3 is made up of 16 amino acids. V lost 1 base and J 5 bases, leaving 17 bases between the germline ends. Germline assignment: CDR1 KGHSH and CDR2 LQKENI. Original methodology: It was from reference gene primer amplification that nucleated cell counts were estimated. The assay was immunoSEQ multiplex PCR, and TCRdb's table has in-frame clones only and misses some. That table furnishes V, J and clone size, whereas the DNA furnished D and trimming. The sample holds some 350,000 clones, around 91% seen once. The chain combines TRBV18 with TRBJ1-1, with D possibly being TRBD1 (5 bases). This TCR was recovered from a man between 18 and 35 years old with active or convalescent COVID-19. Sequences were obtained from peripheral blood. The CDR3 nucleotides read TGTGCCAGCTCACCACTGAGCTCCAGGGAGGCTACTGAAGCTTTCTTT. As protein: CASSPLSSREATEAFF.